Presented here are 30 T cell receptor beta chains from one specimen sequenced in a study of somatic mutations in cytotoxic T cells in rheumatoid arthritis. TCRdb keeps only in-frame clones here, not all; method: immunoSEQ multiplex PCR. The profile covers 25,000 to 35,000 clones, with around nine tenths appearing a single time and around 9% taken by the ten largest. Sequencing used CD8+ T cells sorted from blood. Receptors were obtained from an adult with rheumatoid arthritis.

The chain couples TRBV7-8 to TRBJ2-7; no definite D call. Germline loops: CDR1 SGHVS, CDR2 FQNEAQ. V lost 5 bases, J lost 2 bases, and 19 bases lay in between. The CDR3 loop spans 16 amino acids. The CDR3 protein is CASSPRRSTPAYEQYF. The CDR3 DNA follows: TGTGCCAGCAGCCCCCGTAGGTCAACCCCGGCCTACGAGCAGTACTTC.

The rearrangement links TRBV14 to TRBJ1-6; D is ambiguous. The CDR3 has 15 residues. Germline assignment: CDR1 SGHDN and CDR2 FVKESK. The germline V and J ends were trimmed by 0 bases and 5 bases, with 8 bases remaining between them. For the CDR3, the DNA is TGTGCCAGCAGCCAAGACGGACGGAATAATTCACCCCTCCACTTT. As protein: CASSQDGRNNSPLHF.

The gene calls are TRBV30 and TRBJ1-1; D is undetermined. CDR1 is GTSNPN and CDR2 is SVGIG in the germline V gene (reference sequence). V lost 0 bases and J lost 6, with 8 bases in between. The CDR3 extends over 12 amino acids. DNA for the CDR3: TGTGCCTGGAGTGTACTGTTGCCTGAAGCTTTCTTT. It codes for CAWSVLLPEAFF.

The CDR3 DNA is TGCGCCAGCAGCCAGGGCAACGCAGGGTTAAACTATGGCTACACCTTC. Translating gives CASSQGNAGLNYGYTF. The J gene is TRBJ1-2, the V gene TRBV4-1, with D perhaps TRBD1 (5 bases). V was clipped by 3 bases and J by 2 bases, with 16 bases between them. The CDR3 length is 16 residues. From germline, CDR1 is MGHRA and CDR2 YSYEKL.

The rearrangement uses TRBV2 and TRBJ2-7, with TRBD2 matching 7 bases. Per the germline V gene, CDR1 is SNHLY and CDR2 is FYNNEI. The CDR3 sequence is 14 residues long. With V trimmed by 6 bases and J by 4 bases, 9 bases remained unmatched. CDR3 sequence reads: CASSLEAGNYEQYF. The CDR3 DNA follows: TGTGCCAGCAGCTTAGAAGCGGGAAATTACGAGCAGTACTTC.

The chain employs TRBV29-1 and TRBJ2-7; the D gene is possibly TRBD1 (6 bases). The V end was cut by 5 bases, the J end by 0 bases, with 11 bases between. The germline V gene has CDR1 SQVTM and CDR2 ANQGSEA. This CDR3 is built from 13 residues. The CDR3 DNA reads TGCAGCGTTTACGGACAGAACTCCTACGAGCAGTACTTC. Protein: CSVYGQNSYEQYF.

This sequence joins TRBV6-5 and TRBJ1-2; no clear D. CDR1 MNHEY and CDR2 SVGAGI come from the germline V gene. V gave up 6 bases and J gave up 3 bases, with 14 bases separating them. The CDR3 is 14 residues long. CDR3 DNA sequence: TGTGCCAGCAGGCTGTCTGCGGAGTACTATGGCTACACCTTC. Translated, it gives CASRLSAEYYGYTF.

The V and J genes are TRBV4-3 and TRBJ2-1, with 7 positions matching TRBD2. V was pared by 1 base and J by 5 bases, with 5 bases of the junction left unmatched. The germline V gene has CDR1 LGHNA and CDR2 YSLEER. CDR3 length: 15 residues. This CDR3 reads CASSQVSGGDNEQFF. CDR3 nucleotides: TGCGCCAGCAGCCAAGTCTCGGGGGGTGACAATGAGCAGTTCTTC.

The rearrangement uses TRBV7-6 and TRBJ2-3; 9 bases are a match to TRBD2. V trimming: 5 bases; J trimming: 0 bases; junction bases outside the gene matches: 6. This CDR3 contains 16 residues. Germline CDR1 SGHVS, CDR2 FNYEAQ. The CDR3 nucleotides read TGTGCCAGCAGCGGTCCTAGCGGGGTGAGCACAGATACGCAGTATTTT. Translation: CASSGPSGVSTDTQYF.

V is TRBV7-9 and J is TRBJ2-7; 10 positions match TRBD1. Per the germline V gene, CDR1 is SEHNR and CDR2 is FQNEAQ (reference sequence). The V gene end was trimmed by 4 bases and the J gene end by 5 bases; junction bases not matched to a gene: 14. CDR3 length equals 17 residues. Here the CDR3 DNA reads TGTGCCAGCAGCTACCTACTGTTTCGGACAGGGGGAGACGAGCAGTACTTC. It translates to CASSYLLFRTGGDEQYF.

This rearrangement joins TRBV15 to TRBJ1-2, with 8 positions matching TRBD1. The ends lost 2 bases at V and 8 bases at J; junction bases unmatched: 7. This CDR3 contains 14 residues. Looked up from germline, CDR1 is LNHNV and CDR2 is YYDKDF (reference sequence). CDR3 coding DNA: TGTGCCACCAGCAGATCAGGGGGCTTGTCCGGCTACACCTTC. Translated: CATSRSGGLSGYTF.

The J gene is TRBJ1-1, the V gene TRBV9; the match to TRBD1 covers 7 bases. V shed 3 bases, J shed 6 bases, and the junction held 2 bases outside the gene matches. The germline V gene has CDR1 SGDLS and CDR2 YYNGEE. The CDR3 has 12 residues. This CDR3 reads CASSGQGPEAFF. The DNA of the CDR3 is TGTGCCAGCAGCGGACAGGGACCTGAAGCTTTCTTT.

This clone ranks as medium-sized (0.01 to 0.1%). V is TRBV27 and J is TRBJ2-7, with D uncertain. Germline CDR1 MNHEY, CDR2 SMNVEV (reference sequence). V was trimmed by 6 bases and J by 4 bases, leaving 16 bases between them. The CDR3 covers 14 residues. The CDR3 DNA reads TGTGCCAGCAGGGGTCTTAGTCTTGGGTACGAGCAGTACTTC. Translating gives CASRGLSLGYEQYF.

This chain's CDR3 is CASSYGRVYEQYF. The CDR3 bases are TGTGCCAGCAGTTACGGCAGGGTCTACGAGCAGTACTTC. The V gene is TRBV6-5, the J gene TRBJ2-7; D may be TRBD1 (5 bases). The CDR3 runs 13 residues. Germline CDR1 is MNHEY and CDR2 is SVGAGI. V was pared by 2 bases and J by 3 bases, with 8 bases between.

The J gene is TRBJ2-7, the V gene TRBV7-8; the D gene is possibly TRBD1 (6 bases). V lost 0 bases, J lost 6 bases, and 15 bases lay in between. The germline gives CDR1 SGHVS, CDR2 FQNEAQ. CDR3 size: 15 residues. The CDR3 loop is CASSLAWGLMGEQYF. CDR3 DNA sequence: TGTGCCAGCAGCTTAGCGTGGGGGCTTATGGGCGAGCAGTACTTC. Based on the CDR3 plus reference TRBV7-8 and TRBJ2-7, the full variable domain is GAGVSQSPRYKVAKRGQDVALRCDPISGHVSLFWYQQALGQGPEFLTYFQNEAQLDKSGLPSDRFFAERPEGSVSTLKIQRTQQEDSAVYLCASSLAWGLMGEQYFGPGTRLTVT.

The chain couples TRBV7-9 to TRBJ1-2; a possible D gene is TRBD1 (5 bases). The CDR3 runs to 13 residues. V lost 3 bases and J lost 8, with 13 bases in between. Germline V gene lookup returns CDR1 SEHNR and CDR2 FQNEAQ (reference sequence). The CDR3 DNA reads TGTGCCAGCAGCTTTTCGGGGGGTGAGGGCTACACCTTC. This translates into CASSFSGGEGYTF.

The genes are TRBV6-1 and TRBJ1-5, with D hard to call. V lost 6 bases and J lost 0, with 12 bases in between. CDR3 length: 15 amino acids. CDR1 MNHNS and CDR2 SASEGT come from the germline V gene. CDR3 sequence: CASRERQFSNQPQHF. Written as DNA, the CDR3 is TGTGCCAGCAGAGAGCGCCAGTTTAGCAATCAGCCCCAGCATTTT.

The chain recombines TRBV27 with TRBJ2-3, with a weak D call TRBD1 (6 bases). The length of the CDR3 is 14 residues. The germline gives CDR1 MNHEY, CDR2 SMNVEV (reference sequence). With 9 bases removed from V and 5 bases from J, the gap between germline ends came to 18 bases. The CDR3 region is CASRNWTEEDTQYF. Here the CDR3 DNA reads TGTGCCAGTAGAAACTGGACAGAAGAAGATACGCAGTATTTT.

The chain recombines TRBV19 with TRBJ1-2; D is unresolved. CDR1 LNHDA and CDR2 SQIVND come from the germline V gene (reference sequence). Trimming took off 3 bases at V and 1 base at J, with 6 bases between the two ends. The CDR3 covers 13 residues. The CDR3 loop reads CASSIKGNYGYTF. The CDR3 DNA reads TGTGCCAGTAGTATTAAAGGTAACTATGGCTACACCTTC.

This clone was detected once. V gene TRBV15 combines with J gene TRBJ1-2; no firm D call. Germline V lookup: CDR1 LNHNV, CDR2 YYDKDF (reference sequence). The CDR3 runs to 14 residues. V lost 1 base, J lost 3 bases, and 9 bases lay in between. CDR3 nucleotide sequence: TGTGCCACCAGCAGAGTCGTTTTTGACTATGGCTACACCTTC. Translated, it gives CATSRVVFDYGYTF.

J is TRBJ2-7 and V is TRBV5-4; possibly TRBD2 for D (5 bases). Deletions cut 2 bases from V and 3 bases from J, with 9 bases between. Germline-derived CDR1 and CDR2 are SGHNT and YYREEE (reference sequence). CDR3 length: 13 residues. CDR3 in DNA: TGTGCCAGCAGCTTTTTCGGAGGCTACGAGCAGTACTTC. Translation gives CASSFFGGYEQYF.

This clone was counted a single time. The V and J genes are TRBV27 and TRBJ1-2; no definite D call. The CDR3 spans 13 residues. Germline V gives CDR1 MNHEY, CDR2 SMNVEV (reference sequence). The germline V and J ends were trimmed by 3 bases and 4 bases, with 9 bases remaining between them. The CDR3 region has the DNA TGTGCCAGCAGTTTGAAGGGTCGCTATGGCTACACCTTC. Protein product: CASSLKGRYGYTF.

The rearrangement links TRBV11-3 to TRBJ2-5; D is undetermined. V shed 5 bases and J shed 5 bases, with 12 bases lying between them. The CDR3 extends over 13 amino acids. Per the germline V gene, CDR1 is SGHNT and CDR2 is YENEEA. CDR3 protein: CASSPRWHETQYF. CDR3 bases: TGTGCCAGCAGCCCGCGATGGCATGAGACCCAGTACTTC.

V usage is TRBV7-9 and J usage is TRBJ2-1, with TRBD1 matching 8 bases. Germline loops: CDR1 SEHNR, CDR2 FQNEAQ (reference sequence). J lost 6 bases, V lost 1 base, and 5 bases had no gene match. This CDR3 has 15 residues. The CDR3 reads CASSLEQGVFNEQFF. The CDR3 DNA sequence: TGTGCCAGCAGCTTAGAACAGGGGGTTTTCAATGAGCAGTTCTTC.

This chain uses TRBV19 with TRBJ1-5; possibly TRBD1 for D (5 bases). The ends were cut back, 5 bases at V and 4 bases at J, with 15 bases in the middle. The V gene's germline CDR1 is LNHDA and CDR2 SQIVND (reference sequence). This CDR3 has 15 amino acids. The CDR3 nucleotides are TGTGCCAGTAGTTCTATCAGGGAAGGGAATCAGCCCCAGCATTTT. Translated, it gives CASSSIREGNQPQHF.

As DNA, the CDR3 is TGTGCCAGCAGCCTGGACAGGGCCCTGGTTGGTAGTCTAAGGTCCTACAATGAGCAGTTCTTC. The encoded protein is CASSLDRALVGSLRSYNEQFF. The V call is TRBV28, the J call TRBJ2-1, with TRBD1 matching over 8 bases. The V gene end was trimmed by 6 bases and the J gene end by 1 base; junction bases not matched to a gene: 23. Germline V lookup: CDR1 MDHEN, CDR2 SYDVKM. This CDR3 spans 21 amino acids.

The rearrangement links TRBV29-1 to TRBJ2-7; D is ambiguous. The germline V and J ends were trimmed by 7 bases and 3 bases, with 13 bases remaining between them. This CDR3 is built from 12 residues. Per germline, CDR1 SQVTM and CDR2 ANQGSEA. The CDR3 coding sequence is TGCAGCGCGCTCGGCCCGAACTACGAGCAGTACTTC. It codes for CSALGPNYEQYF.

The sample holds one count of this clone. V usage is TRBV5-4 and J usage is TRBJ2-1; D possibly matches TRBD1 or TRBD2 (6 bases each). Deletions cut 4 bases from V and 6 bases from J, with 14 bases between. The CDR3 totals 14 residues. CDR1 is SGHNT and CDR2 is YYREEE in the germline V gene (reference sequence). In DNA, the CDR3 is TGTGCCAGCAGCCCGCGGGACACCCCCAATGAGCAGTTCTTC. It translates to CASSPRDTPNEQFF.

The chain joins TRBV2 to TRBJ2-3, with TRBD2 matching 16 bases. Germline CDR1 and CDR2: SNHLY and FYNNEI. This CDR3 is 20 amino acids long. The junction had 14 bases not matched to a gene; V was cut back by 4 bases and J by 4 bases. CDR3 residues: CASSGFSGTSGRASADTQYF. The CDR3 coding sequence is TGTGCCAGCAGTGGGTTTTCCGGGACTAGCGGGAGGGCCAGTGCAGATACGCAGTATTTT.

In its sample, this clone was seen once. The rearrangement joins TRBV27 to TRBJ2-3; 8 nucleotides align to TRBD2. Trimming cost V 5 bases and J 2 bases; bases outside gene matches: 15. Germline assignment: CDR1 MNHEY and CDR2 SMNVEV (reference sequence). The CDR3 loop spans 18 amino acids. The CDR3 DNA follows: TGTGCCAGCAGTCCCCAGGCGGGGGGCGATTGGTCCACAGATACGCAGTATTTT. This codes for CASSPQAGGDWSTDTQYF.